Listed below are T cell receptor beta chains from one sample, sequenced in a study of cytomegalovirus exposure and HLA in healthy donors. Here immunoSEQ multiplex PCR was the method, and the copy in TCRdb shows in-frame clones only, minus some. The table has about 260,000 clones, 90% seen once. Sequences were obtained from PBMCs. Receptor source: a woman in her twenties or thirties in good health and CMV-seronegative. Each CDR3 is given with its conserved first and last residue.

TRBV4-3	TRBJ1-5	CASSQDLPGRVGGQPQHF
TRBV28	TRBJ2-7	CASSLRRYEQYF
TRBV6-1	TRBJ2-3	CASSAAGGPHTQYF
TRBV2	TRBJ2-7	CASRGQTTYEQYF
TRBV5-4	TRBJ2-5	CATKRNLEETQYF
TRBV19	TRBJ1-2	CASQDRENYGYTF
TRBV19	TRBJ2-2	CASSIQGGQGLTGELFF
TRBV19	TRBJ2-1	CASSIGLGTTPSYNEQFF
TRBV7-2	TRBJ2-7	CASSLASGPGRGEQYF
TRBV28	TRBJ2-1	CASSLDRASYNEQFF
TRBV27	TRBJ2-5	CASGGLAGGGPPRETQYF
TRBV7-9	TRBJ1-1	CASSLEGNQNTEAFF
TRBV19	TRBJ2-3	CASSIAREYTDTQYF
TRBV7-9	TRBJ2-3	CASSLAASGLGDTQYF
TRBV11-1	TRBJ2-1	CASSSVGGLVTYNEQFF
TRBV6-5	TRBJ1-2	CASSELGIYGYTF
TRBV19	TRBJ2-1	CASSQGWGVEQFF
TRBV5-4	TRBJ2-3	CASSLQGTDTQYF
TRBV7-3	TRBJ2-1	CASSTPTGGKNEQFF
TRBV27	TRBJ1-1	CASSPYGTGGTEAFF
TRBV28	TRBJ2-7	CASSLGAGQVRRDEQYF
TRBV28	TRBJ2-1	CASSWRTMSYNEQFF
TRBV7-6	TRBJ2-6	CASSATRSGANVLTF
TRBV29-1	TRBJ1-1	CSVMTGSGTEAFF
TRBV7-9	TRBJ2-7	CASSTVTSGRADEQYF
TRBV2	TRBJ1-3	CASIEGRMGGNTIYF
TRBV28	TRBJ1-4	CASSSPPYRGKGEKLFF
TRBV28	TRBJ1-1	CASSSRTLVAFF
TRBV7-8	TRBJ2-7	CASSLAGGEQYF
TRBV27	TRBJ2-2	CASRVSGWAGGETGELFF
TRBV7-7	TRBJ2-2	CASSLGTGSSGELFF
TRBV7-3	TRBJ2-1	CASSYTSGSTNEQFF
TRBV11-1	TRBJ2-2	CASSLEPVPATGELFF
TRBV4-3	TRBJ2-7	CASSQDSISEQYF
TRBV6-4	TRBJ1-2	CASSEGAGGYTF
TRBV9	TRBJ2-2	CASSVGGTGTGELFF
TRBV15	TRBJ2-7	CATSRDWGGEVEQYF
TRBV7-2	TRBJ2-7	CASSLIRVAYEQYF
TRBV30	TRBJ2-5	CAWSVGGTGKETQYF
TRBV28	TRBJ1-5	CASSSTQGLLGSQPQHF
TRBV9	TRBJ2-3	CASSVRDRTDTQYF
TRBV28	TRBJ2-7	CASMDRPSSYEQYF